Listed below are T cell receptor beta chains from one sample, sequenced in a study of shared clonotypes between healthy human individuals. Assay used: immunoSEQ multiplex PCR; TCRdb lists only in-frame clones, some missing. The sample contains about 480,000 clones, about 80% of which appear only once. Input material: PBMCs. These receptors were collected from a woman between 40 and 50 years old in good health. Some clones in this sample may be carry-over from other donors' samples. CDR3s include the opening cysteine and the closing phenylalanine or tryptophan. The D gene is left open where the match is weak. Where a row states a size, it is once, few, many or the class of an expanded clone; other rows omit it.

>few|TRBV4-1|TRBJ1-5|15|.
TGCGCCAGCAGCCAGATCGGGCAGGTCCATCAGCCCCAGCATTTT
CASSQIGQVHQPQHF
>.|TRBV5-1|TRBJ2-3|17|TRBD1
TGCGCCAGCAGCTTGCGTCAAGGACAGGGGGCCGGAGATACGCAGTATTTT
CASSLRQGQGAGDTQYF
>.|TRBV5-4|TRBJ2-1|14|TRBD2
TGTGCCAGCAGGGGGGACTATTTGTACAATGAGCAGTTCTTC
CASRGDYLYNEQFF
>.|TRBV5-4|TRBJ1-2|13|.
TGTGCCAGCAGCCCCGACAGTAACTATGGCTACACCTTC
CASSPDSNYGYTF
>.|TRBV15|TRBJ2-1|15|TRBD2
TGTGCCACTAGAAAAACTAGCGGTAGTGGGCATGAGCAGTTCTTC
CATRKTSGSGHEQFF
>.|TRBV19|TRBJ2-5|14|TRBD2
TGTGCCAGTAGTAAAGCGGGAGTGGAGGAGACCCAGTACTTC
CASSKAGVEETQYF
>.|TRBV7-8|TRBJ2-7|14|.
TGTGCCAGCAGCTCCCAGGTGGGGCAATACGAGCAGTACTTC
CASSSQVGQYEQYF
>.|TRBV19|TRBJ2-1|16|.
TGTGCCAGTAGTATGGGGAACCTTGGACGGCGGGATGAGCAGTTCTTC
CASSMGNLGRRDEQFF
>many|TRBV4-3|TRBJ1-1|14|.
TGCGCCAGCAGCCTCACAGGTGGGAACACTGAAGCTTTCTTT
CASSLTGGNTEAFF
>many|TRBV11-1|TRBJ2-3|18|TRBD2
TGTGCCAGCAGCGCGGGACTAGCGGGAGAAGGAGGTTTGGATACGCAGTATTTT
CASSAGLAGEGGLDTQYF
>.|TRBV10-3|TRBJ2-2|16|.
TGTGCCATCAGTGAGTCACGAACGGTGAACACCGGGGAGCTGTTTTTT
CAISESRTVNTGELFF